Presented here are 25 T cell receptor beta chains from one specimen sequenced in a study of CXCR3-negative and CXCR3-positive naive CD8 T cells. Study-level points and caveats: TRB CDR3s of CXCR3-positive naive cells were more hydrophobic than those of CXCR3-negative naive cells.

Their specific antigens are unknown. The TRB cDNA libraries were prepared by 5' RACE with UMI labels. TCRdb derives one entry per CDR3 protein from the 5' RACE reads, leaving out DNA. This sample's table has nearly 110,000 distinct CDR3 sequences. The specimen was naive CXCR3+ CD8+ T cells from blood. As for subset: CD45RO-CCR7+CD27+CD95- naive CD8+ T cells expressing CXCR3 (TNR3+). Receptors were obtained from a human donor in good health. Some clones in this sample may be carry-over from other donors' samples.

The genes are TRBV29-1 and TRBJ1-3. There are 12 residues in the CDR3. Germline V gene lookup returns CDR1 SQVTM and CDR2 ANQGSEA. The CDR3 sequence is CSVVTVENTIYF.

V is TRBV28 and J is TRBJ1-1; TCRdb lists TRBD1, though no DNA is available to test this call. CDR1 MDHEN and CDR2 SYDVKM come from the germline V gene. The CDR3 totals 16 residues. The CDR3 sequence is CASNLIIGTASSEAFF.

The chain joins TRBV28 to TRBJ2-1; checking the TCRdb D call of TRBD1 is not possible without DNA. Germline-derived CDR1 and CDR2 are MDHEN and SYDVKM. The length of the CDR3 is 17 residues. CDR3 protein: CASSLSPTGFPYNEQFF.

This chain connects TRBV6-6 to TRBJ2-1; TCRdb proposes TRBD1, but this gene call is untestable without DNA. The CDR3 runs 16 residues. Germline CDR1 reads MNHNY; CDR2 reads SVGAGI (reference sequence). This chain's CDR3 is CASSLTRIESYNEQFF.

The chain links TRBV5-1 to TRBJ2-3; as DNA is missing, the TRBD1 call by TCRdb cannot be tested. The germline CDR1 and CDR2 sequences are SGHRS and YFSETQ. CDR3 length: 17 amino acids. The CDR3 region is CASSPGPVGGSTDTQYF. The full variable domain, rest sourced from reference TRBV5-1 and TRBJ2-3, is KAGVTQTPRYLIKTRGQQVTLSCSPISGHRSVSWYQQTPGQGLQFLFEYFSETQRNKGNFPGRFSGRQFSNSRSEMNVSTLELGDSALYLCASSPGPVGGSTDTQYFGPGTRLTVL.

The chain carries TRBV6-5 and TRBJ2-7; without DNA, the TCRdb call of TRBD2 cannot be checked. Per germline, CDR1 MNHEY and CDR2 SVGAGI. The CDR3 has 14 residues. This CDR3 reads CASSYSPGGREQYF.

This chain links TRBV6-2 or TRBV6-3 with TRBJ1-2; TCRdb's D call, TRBD1, is unchecked because there is no DNA. Germline values: CDR1 MNHEY, CDR2 SVGEGT. This CDR3 is 15 amino acids long. The CDR3: CASRGGAQETYGYTF.

The chain has TRBV9 and TRBJ1-5; TCRdb's D call of TRBD1 is untestable without DNA. Germline V gene sequence: CDR1 SGDLS, CDR2 YYNGEE. This CDR3 is 14 amino acids long. This CDR3 is CASSEGQGNQPQHF.

This rearrangement joins TRBV29-1 to TRBJ2-7; there is no DNA to check the TCRdb D call of TRBD2. The germline CDR1 and CDR2 sequences are SQVTM and ANQGSEA. The CDR3 spans 14 residues. The CDR3 spells CSVAGTLGIYEQYF.

This chain joins TRBV29-1 and TRBJ2-7; TCRdb's D call, TRBD1, is unchecked because there is no DNA. There are 12 residues in the CDR3. The germline V gene encodes CDR1 SQVTM and CDR2 ANQGSEA. The CDR3 loop reads CSGRDRAYEQYF.

This rearrangement joins TRBV12-3 or TRBV12-4 to TRBJ2-2; with no DNA, the TCRdb D assignment of TRBD1 cannot be verified. The CDR3 length is 14 residues. CDR3 sequence: CASRPSGGTGELFF.

V is TRBV6-2 or TRBV6-3 and J is TRBJ2-1; the TRBD1 assignment by TCRdb is unverifiable without DNA. CDR3 size: 14 residues. Germline CDR1 and CDR2: MNHEY and SVGEGT. CDR3 sequence: CASLGVLSDNEQFF.

V is TRBV28 and J is TRBJ2-1; TCRdb's D gene call, TRBD2, goes unchecked for lack of DNA. From germline, CDR1 is MDHEN and CDR2 SYDVKM. The CDR3 sequence is 16 residues long. The CDR3 reads CASTTTGTSRGPEQFF.

The chain couples TRBV28 to TRBJ2-7; TCRdb designates TRBD1, a call that cannot be tested without DNA. This CDR3 has 14 amino acids. Germline V lookup: CDR1 MDHEN, CDR2 SYDVKM. The CDR3 is CASSPRTASYEQYF.

This sequence joins TRBV28 and TRBJ2-2; TCRdb's D gene call, TRBD1, goes unchecked for lack of DNA. The CDR3 sequence is 16 residues long. The V gene's germline CDR1 is MDHEN and CDR2 SYDVKM. The CDR3 sequence: CASRPRPLTGTGELFF.

The chain has TRBV15 and TRBJ2-3. Germline CDR1 reads LNHNV; CDR2 reads YYDKDF (reference sequence). The CDR3 runs to 14 residues. CDR3 in amino acids: CATSRDSDTDTQYF.

The rearrangement joins TRBV7-3 to TRBJ2-1; TCRdb designates TRBD2, a call that cannot be tested without DNA. Per germline, CDR1 SGHTA and CDR2 FQGTGA. The CDR3 is 15 residues long. CDR3 in amino acids: CASSPWSGDDNEQFF. The complete variable domain, with remaining parts taken from reference TRBV7-3 and TRBJ2-1, reads GAGVSQTPSNKVTEKGKYVELRCDPISGHTALYWYRQSLGQGPEFLIYFQGTGAADDSGLPNDRFFAVRPEGSVSTLKIQRTERGDSAVYLCASSPWSGDDNEQFFGPGTRLTVL.

The CDR3 sequence: CASTLTSATDTQYF. The rearrangement joins TRBV12-3 or TRBV12-4 to TRBJ2-3; the D call from TCRdb, TRBD2, cannot be confirmed without DNA. The CDR3 contains 14 residues.

The rearrangement uses TRBV6-5 and TRBJ1-1; TCRdb picks TRBD1, but there is no DNA to check that call. This CDR3 comprises 15 residues. Germline CDR1 and CDR2: MNHEY and SVGAGI. The CDR3 reads CASSPSDRAYTEAFF.

This chain links TRBV2 with TRBJ2-3. The length of the CDR3 is 13 residues. Germline assignment: CDR1 SNHLY and CDR2 FYNNEI. The CDR3 is CASSDGDTDTQYF.

This chain links TRBV5-1 with TRBJ2-7; TCRdb indicates TRBD1, and absent DNA this call remains unverified. The CDR3 runs 15 residues. Germline loops: CDR1 SGHRS, CDR2 YFSETQ. CDR3 protein: CASSHLPGPSYEQYF.

The chain combines TRBV6-5 with TRBJ2-7; TCRdb's assignment of TRBD2 cannot be checked, as there is no DNA. CDR1 and CDR2 from the germline V gene are MNHEY and SVGAGI. This CDR3 is 16 amino acids long. The CDR3 sequence is CASSYSRGELAYEQYF.

This chain connects TRBV5-5 to TRBJ2-7; TCRdb's D gene call, TRBD1, goes unchecked for lack of DNA. Per the germline V gene, CDR1 is SGHKS and CDR2 is YYEKEE (reference sequence). The CDR3 has 15 residues. The CDR3 reads CASSNPGQETYEQYF. Looking up the rest from reference TRBV5-5 and TRBJ2-7 gives the full variable domain: DAGVTQSPTHLIKTRGQQVTLRCSPISGHKSVSWYQQVLGQGPQFIFQYYEKEERGRGNFPDRFSARQFPNYSSELNVNALLLGDSALYLCASSNPGQETYEQYFGPGTRLTVT.

The chain uses TRBV20-1 and TRBJ1-1; TCRdb lists TRBD1, though no DNA is available to test this call. Looked up from germline, CDR1 is DFQATT and CDR2 is SNEGSKA (reference sequence). CDR3 length equals 16 residues. Here the CDR3 reads CSARDAWGRVGTEAFF.

This chain links TRBV12-3 or TRBV12-4 with TRBJ2-7. The CDR3 is 12 residues long. The CDR3 loop reads CASSPGVYEQYF.